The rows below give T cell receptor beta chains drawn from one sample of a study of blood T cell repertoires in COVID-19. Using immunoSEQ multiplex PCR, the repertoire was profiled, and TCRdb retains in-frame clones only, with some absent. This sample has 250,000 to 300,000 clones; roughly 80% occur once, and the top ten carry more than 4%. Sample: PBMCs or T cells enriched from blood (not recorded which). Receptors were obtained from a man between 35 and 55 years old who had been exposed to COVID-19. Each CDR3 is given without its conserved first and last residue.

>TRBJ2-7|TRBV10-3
AISDPLADYEQY
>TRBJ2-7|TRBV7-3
ASSLMGASEQY
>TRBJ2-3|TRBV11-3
ASSRQAENTDTQY
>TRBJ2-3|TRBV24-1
ATRQGGTDTQY
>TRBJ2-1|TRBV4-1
ASSLGQAAYNEQF
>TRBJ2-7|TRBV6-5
ASIFYSGRDEQY
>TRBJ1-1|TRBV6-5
ASSYTEMFEAF
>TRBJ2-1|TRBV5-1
ASSLDGGSPYNEQF
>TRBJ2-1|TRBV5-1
ASGFLADNEQF
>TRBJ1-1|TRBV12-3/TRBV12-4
ASILTGNTEAF
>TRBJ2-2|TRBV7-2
ASSSYRGELF
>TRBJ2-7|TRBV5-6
ASSTISLASSYEQY
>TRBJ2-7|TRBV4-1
ASSPGLGGEQY
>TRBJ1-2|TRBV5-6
ASSYPQGVNYGYT
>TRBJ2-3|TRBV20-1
SASGPGRAAEGSPDTQY
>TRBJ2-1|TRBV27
ASRRQGGGNEQF
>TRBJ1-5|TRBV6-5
ASSPGTGGNQPQH
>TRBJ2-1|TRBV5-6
ASSLAGVGAI
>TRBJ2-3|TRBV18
ASSPGGMADTQY
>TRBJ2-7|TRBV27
ASSLSGQGRSLYEQY